Shown below are 30 T cell receptor beta chains from a single sample sequenced in a study of T-cell memory formation after mild COVID-19 (dated by TCRdb to 2020 to 2023). The library was generated by 5' RACE. Sequencing relied on an Illumina NovaSeq 6000. TCRdb redid the processing of the public reads, applying fastp at Q25 and MiXCR, and retained in-frame beta chains. CDR3 protein sequences are deduplicated, and each keeps its most common genes and DNA. The sample contains roughly 45,000 distinct CDR3 sequences, 25% to 35% of them found a single time. The ten largest clones add up to roughly two fifths of the sample. The sequencing input was PBMCs or a T cell subset sorted from them (not recorded which). These receptor sequences come from a man between 18 and 29 years old who had mild COVID-19 (a few samples of this study predate the infection). The sample titles of this study are shuffled in the database, so cell type and time point are left out; the donor was told from shared clones.

This chain uses TRBV7-8 with TRBJ2-3, with D unresolved. The germline gives CDR1 SGHVS, CDR2 FQNEAQ. V lost 5 bases and J 3 bases, leaving 9 bases between the germline ends. CDR3 length equals 13 residues. Written as DNA, the CDR3 is TGTGCCAGCAGCATTCGTAGAACAGATACGCAGTATTTT. Its translation: CASSIRRTDTQYF.

This clonotype has more than one count but fewer than ten. The chain links TRBV6-5 to TRBJ2-1; D gene uncertain. V was trimmed by 6 bases and J by 10 bases, leaving 10 bases between them. Germline assignment: CDR1 MNHEY and CDR2 SVGAGI. The CDR3 is 11 amino acids. The CDR3 DNA is TGTGCCAGCAGCGGACCCCAGGAGCAGTTCTTC. Translated, it gives CASSGPQEQFF.

This clonotype was counted only a few times. The CDR3 region has the DNA TGTGCCAGCAGTTACGCGGATGAGCAGTTCTTC. Residues: CASSYADEQFF. The chain uses TRBV6-5 and TRBJ2-1; D remains ambiguous. Trimming cost V 2 bases and J 8 bases, with 4 bases left between them. Per germline, CDR1 MNHEY and CDR2 SVGAGI. The CDR3 consists of 11 residues.

This clonotype was detected a few times. The chain recombines TRBV29-1 with TRBJ1-1, with TRBD1 matching over 9 bases. Germline CDR1 SQVTM, CDR2 ANQGSEA. CDR3 length equals 17 residues. The V segment lost 6 bases and the J segment 0 bases; nucleotides outside the gene matches: 14. This CDR3 is CSVDPGQGILMNTEAFF. CDR3 coding DNA: TGCAGCGTGGATCCGGGACAGGGAATTCTCATGAACACTGAAGCTTTCTTT. Using reference TRBV29-1 and TRBJ1-1 for the parts outside the CDR3, the full variable domain is SAVISQKPSRDICQRGTSLTIQCQVDSQVTMMFWYRQQPGQSLTLIATANQGSEATYESGFVIDKFPISRPNLTFSTLTVSNMSPEDSSIYLCSVDPGQGILMNTEAFFGQGTRLTVV.

The genes are TRBV5-1 and TRBJ1-2, with D uncertain. Per germline, CDR1 SGHRS and CDR2 YFSETQ. CDR3 size: 14 residues. Trimming took 2 bases from V and 1 from J, leaving 9 bases between them. DNA for the CDR3: TGCGCCAGCAGCTTCGCTGGGAATAACTATGGCTACACCTTC. Translated: CASSFAGNNYGYTF.

This clonotype was seen a few times. The rearrangement uses TRBV4-3 and TRBJ1-5; D possibly corresponds to TRBD1 (6 bases). CDR3 length: 14 residues. The germline gives CDR1 LGHNA, CDR2 YSLEER. Trimming left V 0 bases short and J 7 bases short, with 10 bases between. CDR3 loop: CASSQDRGGQPQHF. The DNA of the CDR3 is TGCGCCAGCAGCCAAGATCGGGGGGGCCAGCCCCAGCATTTT.

V gene TRBV29-1 combines with J gene TRBJ2-7; D call uncertain. Trimming pared 1 base from V and 2 bases from J, leaving 9 bases between. Germline CDR1 SQVTM, CDR2 ANQGSEA. CDR3 length: 13 amino acids. The CDR3 protein is CSVEGQAAYEQYF. The CDR3, as DNA: TGCAGCGTTGAAGGCCAGGCCGCCTACGAGCAGTACTTC.

The chain has TRBV4-1 and TRBJ1-5; TRBD1 agrees at 10 bases. The CDR3 is 15 residues long. Losses at the gene ends were 5 bases for V and 2 bases for J; bases not matched to a gene: 3. CDR1 is MGHRA, CDR2 YSYEKL, per germline. CDR3 nucleotide sequence: TGCGCCAGCAGCGACGGGACAGGGGGCAATCAGCCCCAGCATTTT. It encodes CASSDGTGGNQPQHF.

This clonotype came up many times. The V call is TRBV7-2, the J call TRBJ2-4; D gene ambiguous. Per the germline V gene, CDR1 is SGHTA and CDR2 is FQGNSA. The CDR3 runs to 15 residues. V dropped 1 base and J dropped 1 base, with 8 bases sitting between them. This CDR3 reads CASSLVGGAKNIQYF. DNA for the CDR3: TGTGCCAGCAGCTTAGTAGGCGGCGCCAAAAACATTCAGTACTTC.

The chain recombines TRBV6-5 with TRBJ2-2; perhaps TRBD2 as D (8 bases). The V gene lost 6 bases and the J gene lost 4 bases, with 18 bases spanning the gap. Germline CDR1 is MNHEY and CDR2 is SVGAGI. This CDR3 spans 16 amino acids. The CDR3 coding sequence is TGTGCCAGCAGCTTTAGCGGGACAGTATTCACCGGGGAGCTGTTTTTT. Its protein product is CASSFSGTVFTGELFF.

The genes are TRBV12-3 or TRBV12-4 and TRBJ1-1; D gene uncertain. The CDR3 has 14 residues. V lost 4 bases to trimming and J lost 6 bases, with 15 bases between them. The CDR3 loop is CASSWASPRAEAFF. As DNA, the CDR3 is TGTGCCAGCAGTTGGGCCTCCCCTCGGGCTGAAGCTTTCTTT.

CDR3 sequence: CASSPEGQPQHF. The CDR3 coding sequence is TGTGCCAGCAGCCCAGAGGGTCAGCCCCAGCATTTT. The J gene is TRBJ1-5, the V gene TRBV12-3 or TRBV12-4; no definite D call. The CDR3 has 12 residues. V gave up 6 bases and J gave up 6 bases, with 9 bases separating them.

The chain employs TRBV6-4 and TRBJ1-5; no reliable D call. Germline CDR1 is MRHNA and CDR2 is SNTAGT. V was shortened by 4 bases and J by 1 base, with 14 bases between the two germline ends. The CDR3 is 16 amino acids. The CDR3 coding sequence is TGTGCCAGCAGTGTTATTTACCTTGGGAGCAATCAGCCCCAGCATTTT. Translation gives CASSVIYLGSNQPQHF.

This clonotype occurred a few times. CDR3 amino acids: CASSQAPDSSYEQYF. CDR3 nucleotide sequence: TGCGCCAGCAGCCAAGCCCCAGACAGCTCCTACGAGCAGTACTTC. The gene calls are TRBV4-3 and TRBJ2-7; perhaps TRBD1 as D (5 bases). The CDR3 has 15 residues. The germline V gene has CDR1 LGHNA and CDR2 YSLEER. Between the trimmed V and J ends, which lost 1 base and 0 bases, there was a span of 10 bases.

With respect to this clonotype: At one end the junction does not follow the germline gene, possibly because of a read error. This chain joins TRBV4-1 and TRBJ2-7; no definite D call. The CDR3 loop spans 11 amino acids. Germline V gene lookup returns CDR1 MGHRA and CDR2 YSYEKL. The CDR3 DNA reads TGCGCCATCAGCCAAGGCAACGAGCAGTACTTC. Translation gives CAISQGNEQYF.

The chain combines TRBV4-1 with TRBJ2-7; D gene ambiguous. Trimming pared 0 bases from V and 1 base from J, leaving 7 bases between. This CDR3 has 14 amino acids. Germline CDR1 MGHRA, CDR2 YSYEKL. The CDR3 coding sequence is TGCGCCAGCAGCCAAGAGGGCAGTTCCTACGAGCAGTACGTC. The encoded protein is CASSQEGSSYEQYV.

This clonotype was observed a handful of times. The rearrangement uses TRBV4-3 and TRBJ2-5; TRBD2 aligns across 12 bases. The V segment lost 0 bases and the J segment 6 bases; nucleotides outside the gene matches: 11. The CDR3 runs to 18 residues. Germline V CDR1 and CDR2: LGHNA, YSLEER. The DNA of the CDR3 is TGCGCCAGCAGCCAAGAAAGCTCGGCTAGCGGGGGGGCTCAGACCCAGTACTTC. Translated, it gives CASSQESSASGGAQTQYF.

There are a few counts of this clonotype. The CDR3: CASSQPERQGSTDTQYF. DNA for the CDR3: TGTGCCAGCAGCCAACCGGAGAGACAGGGCAGCACAGATACGCAGTATTTT. This chain joins TRBV3-1 and TRBJ2-3; 7 bases match TRBD1. Unmatched junction bases numbered 8, after V lost 2 bases and J lost 0 bases. Germline V gene sequence: CDR1 LGHDT, CDR2 YNNKEL (reference sequence). This CDR3 has 17 amino acids.

This sequence joins TRBV6-2 or TRBV6-3 and TRBJ1-5; TRBD1 aligns across 8 bases. V lost 5 bases, J lost 2 bases, and 8 bases stayed unmatched. The CDR3 has 16 amino acids. The germline V gene has CDR1 MNHEY and CDR2 SVGEGT. The CDR3 protein is CASSPWTGTRNQPQHF. Here the CDR3 DNA reads TGTGCCAGCAGTCCATGGACAGGGACGCGCAATCAGCCCCAGCATTTT.

This clonotype was detected only a few times. The chain carries TRBV15 and TRBJ2-5, with 8 nucleotides matching TRBD1. V lost 8 bases and J lost 4; bases outside the gene matches: 9. The CDR3 sequence is 14 residues long. The germline V gene encodes CDR1 LNHNV and CDR2 YYDKDF (reference sequence). Here the CDR3 DNA reads TGTGCCACCGTTCAGGGGGCCCGGCCAGAGACCCAGTACTTC. Its protein is CATVQGARPETQYF.

The chain uses TRBV5-6 and TRBJ2-3, with D perhaps TRBD1 (5 bases). V dropped 0 bases and J dropped 0 bases, with 8 bases sitting between them. The CDR3 is 15 residues long. Germline V gives CDR1 SGHDT, CDR2 YYEEEE. The CDR3 bases are TGTGCCAGCAGCTTGGTTGACAGCAGCACAGATACGCAGTATTTT. Protein: CASSLVDSSTDTQYF.

This clonotype was detected a few times. V and J are TRBV18 and TRBJ2-7, with D unclear. The CDR3 has 13 amino acids. Trimming shortened V by 2 bases and J by 4 bases, and 9 bases separated the two germline ends. The germline gives CDR1 KGHSH, CDR2 LQKENI. The CDR3 reads CASSPGLPYEQYV. The CDR3 DNA sequence: TGTGCCAGCTCACCAGGGCTGCCTTACGAGCAGTACGTC.

The chain links TRBV29-1 to TRBJ2-1; tentative D call: TRBD2 (6 bases). The CDR3 loop spans 13 amino acids. The germline CDR1 and CDR2 sequences are SQVTM and ANQGSEA. Deletions cut 6 bases from V and 4 bases from J, with 13 bases between. The DNA of the CDR3 is TGCAGCGTAGGACTATTCAAATACAATGAGCAGTTCTTC. The encoded protein is CSVGLFKYNEQFF.

This sequence joins TRBV4-1 and TRBJ2-5; 8 bases agree with TRBD2. The V segment lost 3 bases and the J segment 5 bases; nucleotides outside the gene matches: 5. CDR1 and CDR2 (germline): MGHRA, YSYEKL. The CDR3 is 14 amino acids. The CDR3 sequence is CASSHSGGAETQYF. For the CDR3, the DNA is TGCGCCAGCAGCCACTCCGGGGGGGCGGAGACCCAGTACTTC.

This chain links TRBV10-2 with TRBJ2-7; TRBD2 is a possible D gene (6 bases). The germline CDR1 and CDR2 sequences are WSHSY and SAAADI. Trimming took 3 bases from V and 0 from J, leaving 15 bases between them. There are 16 residues in the CDR3. CDR3 sequence: CASSEGAGLSSYEQYF. CDR3 sequence (DNA): TGCGCCAGCAGTGAAGGAGCGGGCCTGAGCTCCTACGAGCAGTACTTC.

This clonotype has only a few counts. The chain uses TRBV5-1 and TRBJ2-3, with D perhaps matching TRBD2 (5 bases). The length of the CDR3 is 14 residues. Looked up from germline, CDR1 is SGHRS and CDR2 is YFSETQ. V lost 0 bases to trimming and J lost 3 bases, with 8 bases between them. CDR3 loop: CASSLERQTDTQYF. The CDR3, as DNA: TGCGCCAGCAGCTTGGAGCGGCAGACAGATACGCAGTATTTT.

The J gene is TRBJ2-3, the V gene TRBV6-1, with 7 bases that match TRBD1. The CDR3 length is 14 residues. Germline assignment: CDR1 MNHNS and CDR2 SASEGT. After removal of 6 bases from V and 8 bases from J, the junction contained 11 bases not matched to a gene. CDR3 in amino acids: CASSPTGWGGTQYF. The CDR3 DNA sequence: TGTGCCAGCAGCCCGACAGGGTGGGGCGGTACGCAGTATTTT.

This clonotype appeared a few times. This sequence joins TRBV4-3 and TRBJ1-3, with D perhaps TRBD1 (6 bases). The germline V gene encodes CDR1 LGHNA and CDR2 YSLEER. The CDR3 length is 18 residues. Trimming left V 0 bases short and J 0 bases short, with 15 bases between. The CDR3 spells CASSQDVAGTTSGNTIYF. The CDR3 DNA reads TGCGCCAGCAGCCAAGATGTAGCAGGGACAACCTCTGGAAACACCATATATTTT.

This clonotype was detected a few times. The CDR3 here is CASCLAGGPAEQFF. CDR3 DNA sequence: TGTGCCAGTTGTCTAGCGGGGGGGCCGGCTGAGCAGTTCTTC. This chain uses TRBV6-2 or TRBV6-3 with TRBJ2-1, with 12 bases fitting TRBD2. The CDR3 is made up of 14 amino acids. The trim removed 9 bases at V and 9 bases at J, leaving 9 bases unmatched. The germline gives CDR1 MNHEY, CDR2 SVGEGT.

The chain uses TRBV6-2 or TRBV6-3 and TRBJ2-5; 7 nucleotides match TRBD2. The CDR3 is 15 residues long. J gave up 2 bases and V 3 bases, and 6 bases lay outside the gene matches. Looked up from germline, CDR1 is MNHEY and CDR2 is SVGEGT. The CDR3 region has the DNA TGTGCCAGCAGTTATGGGGGGGAGCCACAAGAGACCCAGTACTTC. Its protein is CASSYGGEPQETQYF.